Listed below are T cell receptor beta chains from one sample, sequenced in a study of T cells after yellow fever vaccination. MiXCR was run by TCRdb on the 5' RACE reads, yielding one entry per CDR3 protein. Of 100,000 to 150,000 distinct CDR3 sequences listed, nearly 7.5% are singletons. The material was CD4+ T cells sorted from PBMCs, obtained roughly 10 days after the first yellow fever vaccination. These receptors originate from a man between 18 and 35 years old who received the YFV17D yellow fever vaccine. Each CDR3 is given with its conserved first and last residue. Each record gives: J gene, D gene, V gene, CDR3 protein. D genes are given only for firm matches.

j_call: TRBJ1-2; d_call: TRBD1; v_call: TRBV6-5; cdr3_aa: CASSYRRDSDRYTF
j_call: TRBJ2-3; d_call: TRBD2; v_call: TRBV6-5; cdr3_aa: CASSRGTSGGRTDTQYF
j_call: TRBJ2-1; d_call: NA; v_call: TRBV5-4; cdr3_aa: CASSLGGWGDEQFF
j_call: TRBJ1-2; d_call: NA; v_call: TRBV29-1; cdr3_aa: CSVQPRLQTKGYTF
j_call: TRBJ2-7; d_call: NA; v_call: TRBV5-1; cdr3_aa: CASSLYSSRSSYEQYF
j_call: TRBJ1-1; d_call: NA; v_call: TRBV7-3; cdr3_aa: CASSNGGDSTEAFF
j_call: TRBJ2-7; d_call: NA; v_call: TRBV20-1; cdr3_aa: CSAPSLGSYEQYF
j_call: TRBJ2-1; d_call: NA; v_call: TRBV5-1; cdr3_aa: CASSPGTPHEQFF
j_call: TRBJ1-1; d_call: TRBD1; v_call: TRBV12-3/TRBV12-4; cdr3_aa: CASSAGQGFTEAFF
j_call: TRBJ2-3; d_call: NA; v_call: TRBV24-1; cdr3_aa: CATGYDTQYF
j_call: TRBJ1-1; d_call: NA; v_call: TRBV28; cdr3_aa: CASSLGTGTANTEAFF
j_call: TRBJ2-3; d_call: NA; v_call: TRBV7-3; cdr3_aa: CASSLRGLTDTQYF
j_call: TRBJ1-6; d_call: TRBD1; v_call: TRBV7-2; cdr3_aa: CASSLELRQGRSPLHF
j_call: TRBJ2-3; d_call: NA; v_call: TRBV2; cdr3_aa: CASGWGADTQYF
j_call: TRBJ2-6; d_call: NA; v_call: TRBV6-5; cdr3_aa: CASSYLSGTTGSGANVLTF
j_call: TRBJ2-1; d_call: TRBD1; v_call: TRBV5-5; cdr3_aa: CASSRGIGQGGSNEQFF
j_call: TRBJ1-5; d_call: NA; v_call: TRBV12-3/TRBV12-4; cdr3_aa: CASSPGSVGQPQHF
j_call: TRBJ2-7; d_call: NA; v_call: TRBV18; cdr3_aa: CASSQGRDTYEQYF
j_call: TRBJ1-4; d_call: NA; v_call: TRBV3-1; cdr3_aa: CASSSRSEKLFF
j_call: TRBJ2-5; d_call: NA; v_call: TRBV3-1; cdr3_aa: CASSQAPQSGEETQYF
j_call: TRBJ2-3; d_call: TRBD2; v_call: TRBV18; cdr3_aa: CASSPTGGLTDTQYF
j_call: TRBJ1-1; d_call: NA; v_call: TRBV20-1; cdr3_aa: CSARPLGQLNTEAFF
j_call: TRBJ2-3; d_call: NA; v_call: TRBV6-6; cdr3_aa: CASSYGGARIDTQYF
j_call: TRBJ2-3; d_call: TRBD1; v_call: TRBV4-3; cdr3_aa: CASSQGQGRTDTQYF
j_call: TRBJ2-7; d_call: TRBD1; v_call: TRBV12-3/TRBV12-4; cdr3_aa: CASSLNRGHYSYEQYF
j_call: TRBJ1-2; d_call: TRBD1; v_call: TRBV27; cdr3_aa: CASSTQGAIGYTF
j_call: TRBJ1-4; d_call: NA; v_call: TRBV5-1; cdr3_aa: CASSYLGVSREKLFF
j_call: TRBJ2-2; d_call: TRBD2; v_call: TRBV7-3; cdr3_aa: CASRPPGLAVAGELFF
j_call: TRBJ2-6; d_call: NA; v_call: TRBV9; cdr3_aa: CASTREAGANVLTF
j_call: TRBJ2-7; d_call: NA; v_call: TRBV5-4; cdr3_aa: CASSPAGAHEQYF
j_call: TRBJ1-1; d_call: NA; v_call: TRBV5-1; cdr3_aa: CASSLGPGNTEAFF
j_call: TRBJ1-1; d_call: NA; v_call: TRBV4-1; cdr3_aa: CASSQDPRQGPEAFF
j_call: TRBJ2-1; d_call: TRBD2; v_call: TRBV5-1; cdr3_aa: CASSLGSGGASNEQFF
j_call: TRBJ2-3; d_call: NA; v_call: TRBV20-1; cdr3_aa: CSAGTPLGGAGDTQYF
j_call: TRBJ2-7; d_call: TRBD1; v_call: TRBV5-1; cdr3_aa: CASSEGQGNYEQYF
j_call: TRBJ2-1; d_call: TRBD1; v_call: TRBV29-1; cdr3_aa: CSAHGTGSNEQFF
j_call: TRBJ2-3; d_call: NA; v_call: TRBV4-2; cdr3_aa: CASSQDLTDTQYF
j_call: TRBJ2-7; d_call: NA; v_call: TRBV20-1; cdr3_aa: CSARDGSVLEQYF
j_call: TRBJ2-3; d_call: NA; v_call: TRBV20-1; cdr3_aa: CSAPGVSGMGAQYF
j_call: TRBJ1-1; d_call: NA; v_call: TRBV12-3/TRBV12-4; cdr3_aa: CASSQNLGAFF
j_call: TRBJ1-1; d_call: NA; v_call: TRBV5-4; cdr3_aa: CASSLRLANTEAFF
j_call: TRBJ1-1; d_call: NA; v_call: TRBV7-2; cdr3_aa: CASSLAARGNTEAFF
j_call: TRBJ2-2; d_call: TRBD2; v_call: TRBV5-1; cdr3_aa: CASSWGGVSGELFF
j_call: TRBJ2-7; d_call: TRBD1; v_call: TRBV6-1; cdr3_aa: CASRQGQVYEQYF
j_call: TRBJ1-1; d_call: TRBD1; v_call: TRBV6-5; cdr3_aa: CASSYAGTANTEAFF
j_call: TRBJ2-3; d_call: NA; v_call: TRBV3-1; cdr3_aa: CASSPSSLTDTQYF
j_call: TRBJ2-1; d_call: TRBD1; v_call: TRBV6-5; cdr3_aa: CASSYRTGANEQFF
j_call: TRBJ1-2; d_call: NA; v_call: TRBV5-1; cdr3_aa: CASSLAVVGGKTPYGYTF
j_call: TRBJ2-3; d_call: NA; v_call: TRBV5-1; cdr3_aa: CASSLGGLVSTDTQYF
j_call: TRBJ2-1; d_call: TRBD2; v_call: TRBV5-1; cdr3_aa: CASSLGGLQASGCHEQFF
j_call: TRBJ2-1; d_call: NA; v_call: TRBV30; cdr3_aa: CAWSVNEGDEQFF